What follows are 3 T cell receptor beta chains derived from one specimen sequenced in a study of graft-versus-host responses after intestinal transplantation. Irradiated, violet-dye-labeled stimulators (roughly 200,000) were plated alongside roughly 200,000 CFSE-labeled responders. TCRdb's copy holds only in-frame clones and misses some; the assay was immunoSEQ multiplex PCR. The repertoire holds 3,500 to 4,000 clones, with approximately 40% as singletons. The sequenced sample was alloreactive CD8+ T cells from a mixed lymphocyte reaction culture, obtained before transplantation. The subset here: CFSE-low proliferating T cells sorted from approximately 6-day pre-transplant mixed lymphocyte reaction (GvH or HvG direction). The origin of the receptors is a human patient who was an organ donor for intestinal transplantation.

The gene calls are TRBV6-1 and TRBJ1-5; D is perhaps TRBD1 (5 bases). The CDR3 runs 18 residues. Trimming left V 2 bases short and J 0 bases short, with 17 bases between. Looked up from germline, CDR1 is MNHNS and CDR2 is SASEGT. In nucleotides, the CDR3 is TGTGCCAGCAGTGAATATGATTACGGGGGGAATAGCAATCAGCCCCAGCATTTT. It is translated as CASSEYDYGGNSNQPQHF.

V and J are TRBV21-1 and TRBJ1-3. TRBV21-1 is a pseudogene locus. The CDR3 runs 16 residues. The CDR3: CASSKERVCSGNTIYF. CDR3 DNA: TGTGCCAGCAGCAAAGAGCGGGTTTGCTCTGGAAACACCATATATTTT.

By proportion, this clone is medium-sized (0.01 to 0.1%). The genes are TRBV19 and TRBJ2-1; TRBD2 matches at 10 bases. Germline CDR1 is LNHDA and CDR2 is SQIVND (reference sequence). The CDR3 has 16 residues. J lost 3 bases, V lost 5 bases, and 7 bases had no gene match. CDR3 sequence (DNA): TGTGCCAGTAGTTCCTCTAGCGGGGGCAACTACAATGAGCAGTTCTTC. Its translation: CASSSSSGGNYNEQFF.